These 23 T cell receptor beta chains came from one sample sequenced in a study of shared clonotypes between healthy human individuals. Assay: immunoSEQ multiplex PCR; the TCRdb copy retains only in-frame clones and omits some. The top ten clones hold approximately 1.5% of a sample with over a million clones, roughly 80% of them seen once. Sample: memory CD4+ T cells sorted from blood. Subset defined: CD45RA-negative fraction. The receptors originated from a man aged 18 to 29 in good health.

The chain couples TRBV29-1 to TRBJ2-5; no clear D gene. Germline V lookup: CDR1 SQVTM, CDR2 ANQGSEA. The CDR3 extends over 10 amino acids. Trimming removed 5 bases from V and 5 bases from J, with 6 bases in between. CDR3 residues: CSVLFETQYF. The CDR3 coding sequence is TGCAGCGTTCTCTTTGAGACCCAGTACTTC.

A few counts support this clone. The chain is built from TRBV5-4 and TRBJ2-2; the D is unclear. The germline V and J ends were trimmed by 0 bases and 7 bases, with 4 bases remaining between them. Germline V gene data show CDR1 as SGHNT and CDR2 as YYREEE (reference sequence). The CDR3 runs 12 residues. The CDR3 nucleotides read TGTGCCAGCAGCTTGGACGTCGGGGAGCTGTTTTTT. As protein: CASSLDVGELFF.

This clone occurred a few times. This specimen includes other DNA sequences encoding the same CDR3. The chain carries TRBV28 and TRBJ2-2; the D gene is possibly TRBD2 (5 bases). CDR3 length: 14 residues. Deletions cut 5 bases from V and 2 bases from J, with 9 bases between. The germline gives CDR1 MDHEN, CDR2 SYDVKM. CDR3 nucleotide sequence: TGTGCCAGCAGTAGCAGCGGAAACACCGGGGAGCTGTTTTTT. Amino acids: CASSSSGNTGELFF. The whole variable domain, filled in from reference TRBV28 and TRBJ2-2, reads DVKVTQSSRYLVKRTGEKVFLECVQDMDHENMFWYRQDPGLGLRLIYFSYDVKMKEKGDIPEGYSVSREKKERFSLILESASTNQTSMYLCASSSSGNTGELFFGEGSRLTVL.

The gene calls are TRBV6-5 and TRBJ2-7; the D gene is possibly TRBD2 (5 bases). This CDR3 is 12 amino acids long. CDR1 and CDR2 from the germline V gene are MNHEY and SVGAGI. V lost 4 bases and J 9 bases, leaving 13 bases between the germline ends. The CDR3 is CASSLDSKWQYF. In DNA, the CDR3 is TGTGCCAGCAGTTTGGACTCCAAATGGCAGTACTTC.

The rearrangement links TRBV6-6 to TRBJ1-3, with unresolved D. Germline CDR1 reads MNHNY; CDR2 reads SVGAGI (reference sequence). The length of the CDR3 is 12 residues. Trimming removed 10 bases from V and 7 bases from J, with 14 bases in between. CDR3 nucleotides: TGTGCCACCTCGACGGGAGGGAACACCATATATTTT. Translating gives CATSTGGNTIYF.

The CDR3 reads CASSRSAGATDTQYF. In DNA form, the CDR3 reads TGTGCCAGCAGCCGCTCAGCGGGGGCCACAGATACGCAGTATTTT. This rearrangement joins TRBV11-1 to TRBJ2-3, with TRBD2 identical over 8 bases. V lost 5 bases to trimming and J lost 2 bases; unmatched junction nucleotides: 6. The length of the CDR3 is 15 residues. CDR1 and CDR2 from the germline V gene are SGHAT and FQDESV (reference sequence).

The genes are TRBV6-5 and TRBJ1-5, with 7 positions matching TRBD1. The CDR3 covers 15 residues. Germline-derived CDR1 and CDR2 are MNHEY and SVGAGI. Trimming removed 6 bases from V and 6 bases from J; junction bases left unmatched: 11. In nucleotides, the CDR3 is TGTGCCAGCAGCCTGGGGCCAGGGGGAGGTCAGCCCCAGCATTTT. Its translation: CASSLGPGGGQPQHF.

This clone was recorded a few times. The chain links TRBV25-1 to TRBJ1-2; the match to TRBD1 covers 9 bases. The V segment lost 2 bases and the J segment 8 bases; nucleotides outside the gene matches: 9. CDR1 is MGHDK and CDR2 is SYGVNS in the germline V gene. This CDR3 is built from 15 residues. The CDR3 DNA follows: TGTGCCAGCAGTGAACGGACAGGGGTCTTGGGCGGCTACACCTTC. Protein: CASSERTGVLGGYTF.

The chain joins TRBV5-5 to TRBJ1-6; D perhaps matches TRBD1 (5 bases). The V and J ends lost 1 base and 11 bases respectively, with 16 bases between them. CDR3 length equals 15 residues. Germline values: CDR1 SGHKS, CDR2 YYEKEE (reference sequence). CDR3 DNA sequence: TGTGCCAGCAGCTTGAGGGACCCCGCGAGTACACCCCTCCACTTT. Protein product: CASSLRDPASTPLHF.

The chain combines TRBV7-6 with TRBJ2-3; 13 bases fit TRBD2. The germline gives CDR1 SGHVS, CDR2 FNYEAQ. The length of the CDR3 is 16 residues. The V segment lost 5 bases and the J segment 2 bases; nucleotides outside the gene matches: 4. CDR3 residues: CASSPGLAGATDTQYF. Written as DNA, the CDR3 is TGTGCCAGCAGCCCCGGACTAGCGGGGGCCACAGATACGCAGTATTTT.

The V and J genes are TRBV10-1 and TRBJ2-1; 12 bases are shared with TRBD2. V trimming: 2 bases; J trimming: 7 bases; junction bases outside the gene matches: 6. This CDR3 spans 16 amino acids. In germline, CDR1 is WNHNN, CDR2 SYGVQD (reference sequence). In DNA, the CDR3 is TGCGCCAGCAGTGAGCTAGCGGGAGGGTTGATAAATGAGCAGTTCTTC. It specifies CASSELAGGLINEQFF.

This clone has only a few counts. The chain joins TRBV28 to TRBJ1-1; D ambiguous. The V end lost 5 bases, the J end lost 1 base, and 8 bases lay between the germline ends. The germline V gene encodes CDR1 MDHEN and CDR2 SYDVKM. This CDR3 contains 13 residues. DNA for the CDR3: TGTGCCAGCAGTACTAAACCGAACACTGAAGCTTTCTTT. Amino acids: CASSTKPNTEAFF. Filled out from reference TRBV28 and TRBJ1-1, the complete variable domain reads DVKVTQSSRYLVKRTGEKVFLECVQDMDHENMFWYRQDPGLGLRLIYFSYDVKMKEKGDIPEGYSVSREKKERFSLILESASTNQTSMYLCASSTKPNTEAFFGQGTRLTVV.

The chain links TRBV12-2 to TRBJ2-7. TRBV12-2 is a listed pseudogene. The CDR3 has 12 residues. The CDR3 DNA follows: TGTGCAAGTCGCTTAGCCAGACCCGAGCAGTACTTC. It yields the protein CASRLARPEQYF.

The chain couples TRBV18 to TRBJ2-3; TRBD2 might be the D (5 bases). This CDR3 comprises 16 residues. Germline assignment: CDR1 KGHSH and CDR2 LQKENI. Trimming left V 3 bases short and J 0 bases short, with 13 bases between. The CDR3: CASSPYGGSSTDTQYF. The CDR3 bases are TGTGCCAGCTCACCCTACGGTGGGAGTAGCACAGATACGCAGTATTTT.

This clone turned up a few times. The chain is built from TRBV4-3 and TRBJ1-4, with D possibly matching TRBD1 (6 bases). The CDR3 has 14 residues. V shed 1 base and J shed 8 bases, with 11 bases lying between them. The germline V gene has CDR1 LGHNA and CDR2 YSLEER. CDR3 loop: CASSQGQVKEKLFF. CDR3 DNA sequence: TGCGCCAGCAGCCAAGGACAGGTTAAGGAAAAACTGTTTTTT.

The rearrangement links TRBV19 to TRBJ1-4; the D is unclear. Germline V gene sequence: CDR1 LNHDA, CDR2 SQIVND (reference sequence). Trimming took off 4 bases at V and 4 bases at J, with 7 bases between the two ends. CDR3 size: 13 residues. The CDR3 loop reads CASSNPDNEKLFF. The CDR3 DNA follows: TGTGCCAGTAGTAATCCGGATAATGAAAAACTGTTTTTT.

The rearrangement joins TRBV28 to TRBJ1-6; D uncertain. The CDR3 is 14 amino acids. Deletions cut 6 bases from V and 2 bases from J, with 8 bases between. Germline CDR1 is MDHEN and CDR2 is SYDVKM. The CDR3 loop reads CASRSGTYNSPLHF. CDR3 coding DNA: TGTGCCAGCAGATCCGGGACCTATAATTCACCCCTCCACTTT.

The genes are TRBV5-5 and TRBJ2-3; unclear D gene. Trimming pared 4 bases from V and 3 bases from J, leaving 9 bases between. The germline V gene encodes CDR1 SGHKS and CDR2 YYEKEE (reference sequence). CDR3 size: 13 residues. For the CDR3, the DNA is TGTGCCAGCAGCCTGTTCGCTACAGATACGCAGTATTTT. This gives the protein CASSLFATDTQYF. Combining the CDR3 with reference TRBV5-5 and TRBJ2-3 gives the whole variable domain DAGVTQSPTHLIKTRGQQVTLRCSPISGHKSVSWYQQVLGQGPQFIFQYYEKEERGRGNFPDRFSARQFPNYSSELNVNALLLGDSALYLCASSLFATDTQYFGPGTRLTVL.

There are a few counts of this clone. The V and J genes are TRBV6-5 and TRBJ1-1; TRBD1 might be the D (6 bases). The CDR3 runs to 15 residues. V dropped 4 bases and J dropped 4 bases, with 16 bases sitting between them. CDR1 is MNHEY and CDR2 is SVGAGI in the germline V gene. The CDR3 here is CASSLGTGSGTEAFF. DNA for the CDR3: TGTGCCAGCAGTTTAGGAACAGGGAGCGGCACTGAAGCTTTCTTT.

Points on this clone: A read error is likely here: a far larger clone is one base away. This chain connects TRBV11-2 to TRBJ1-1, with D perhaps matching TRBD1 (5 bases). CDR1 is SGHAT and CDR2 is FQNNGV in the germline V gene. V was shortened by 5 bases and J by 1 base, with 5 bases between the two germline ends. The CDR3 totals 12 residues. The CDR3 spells CASSRGNTEAFF. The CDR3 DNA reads TGTGCCAGCAGCAGGGGGAACACTGAAGCTTTCTTT.

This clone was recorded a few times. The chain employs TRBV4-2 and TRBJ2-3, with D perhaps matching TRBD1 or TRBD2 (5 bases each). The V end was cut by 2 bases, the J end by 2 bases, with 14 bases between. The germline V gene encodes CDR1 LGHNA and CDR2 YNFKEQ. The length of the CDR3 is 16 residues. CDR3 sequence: CASSQRGVAHTDTQYF. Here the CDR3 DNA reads TGTGCCAGCAGCCAACGAGGGGTGGCTCACACAGATACGCAGTATTTT.

The CDR3 is CASSTRQGDGYTF. CDR3 coding DNA: TGTGCCAGTAGTACCCGACAGGGAGATGGCTACACCTTC. This sequence joins TRBV19 and TRBJ1-2; 7 positions agree with TRBD1. CDR1 is LNHDA and CDR2 is SQIVND in the germline V gene (reference sequence). V lost 4 bases, J lost 6 bases, and 5 bases stayed unmatched. The CDR3 is made up of 13 amino acids.

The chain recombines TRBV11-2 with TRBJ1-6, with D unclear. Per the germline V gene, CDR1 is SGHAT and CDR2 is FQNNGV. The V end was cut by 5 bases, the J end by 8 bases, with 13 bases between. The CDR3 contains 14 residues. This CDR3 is CASSPGRHYSPLHF. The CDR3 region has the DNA TGTGCCAGCAGCCCCGGCCGGCACTATTCACCCCTCCACTTT.